One and the same sample provided the 10 T cell receptor beta chains below, sequenced in a study of T cell changes during pregnancy in multiple sclerosis. TCRdb's table, derived via immunoSEQ multiplex PCR, lists solely in-frame clones and lacks some. Here the sample spans 85,000 to 130,000 clones, roughly nine tenths being singletons. The specimen comprised peripheral blood, sampled before pregnancy. The origin of the receptors is a female donor with multiple sclerosis, enrolled in a pregnancy study.

The V gene is TRBV5-1, the J gene TRBJ2-3; a weak D match, TRBD1 (6 bases). CDR1 and CDR2 from the germline V gene are SGHRS and YFSETQ. The CDR3 contains 13 residues. V shed 4 bases and J shed 3 bases, with 9 bases lying between them. In DNA, the CDR3 is TGCGCCAGCAGCGGGACACGGACAGATACGCAGTATTTT. Translation: CASSGTRTDTQYF.

This sequence joins TRBV10-3 and TRBJ2-1, with TRBD2 identical over 7 bases. The CDR3 has 13 amino acids. With 7 bases clipped from V and 4 bases from J, the junction kept 4 bases outside the gene matches. Germline V CDR1 and CDR2: ENHRY, SYGVKD. The CDR3 spells CAITPGGYNEQFF. CDR3 coding DNA: TGTGCCATCACCCCGGGAGGTTACAATGAGCAGTTCTTC.

The gene calls are TRBV27 and TRBJ1-2, with D possibly being TRBD1 (5 bases). V was pared by 5 bases and J by 8 bases, with 15 bases between. The CDR3 loop spans 13 amino acids. The germline gives CDR1 MNHEY, CDR2 SMNVEV (reference sequence). The CDR3 bases are TGTGCCAGCAGTCGCCAGGGTTCAGAAGGCTACACCTTC. Its translation is CASSRQGSEGYTF.

The gene calls are TRBV11-2 and TRBJ2-2, with D perhaps matching TRBD1 (6 bases). The germline CDR1 and CDR2 sequences are SGHAT and FQNNGV. The CDR3 consists of 15 residues. V lost 2 bases and J lost 6, with 13 bases in between. The CDR3 reads CASSLSRGLAGELFF. CDR3 nucleotide sequence: TGTGCCAGCAGCTTATCCAGGGGCTTAGCCGGGGAGCTGTTTTTT.

This sequence joins TRBV5-6 and TRBJ2-1; 13 nucleotides agree with TRBD2. Germline lookup yields CDR1 SGHDT and CDR2 YYEEEE. CDR3 length: 15 amino acids. V lost 5 bases and J lost 2; bases outside the gene matches: 1. Written as DNA, the CDR3 is TGTGCCAGCAGTACTAGCGGGGGGGCCTACAATGAGCAGTTCTTC. Its protein product is CASSTSGGAYNEQFF.

The V and J genes are TRBV19 and TRBJ1-2; 7 nucleotides match TRBD1. The CDR3 has 14 amino acids. In germline, CDR1 is LNHDA, CDR2 SQIVND (reference sequence). V lost 6 bases to trimming and J lost 8 bases; unmatched junction nucleotides: 12. CDR3 sequence (DNA): TGTGCCAGTAGGTACCGGGACAGAAGTTCCGGCTACACCTTC. Encoded protein: CASRYRDRSSGYTF.

The chain is built from TRBV19 and TRBJ2-5; TRBD2 matches at 10 bases. Trimming took 4 bases from V and 5 from J; bases not matched to a gene: 13. Germline CDR1 is LNHDA and CDR2 is SQIVND (reference sequence). This CDR3 spans 17 amino acids. The CDR3 reads CASSSPLLAGHGETQYF. CDR3 nucleotide sequence: TGTGCCAGTAGTAGCCCCCTACTAGCGGGGCACGGGGAGACCCAGTACTTC.

V usage is TRBV19 and J usage is TRBJ1-5; D call uncertain. Germline V gives CDR1 LNHDA, CDR2 SQIVND (reference sequence). The length of the CDR3 is 13 residues. V was shortened by 6 bases and J by 1 base, with 7 bases between the two germline ends. The DNA of the CDR3 is TGTGCCAGTAGGCCACAGAGCAATCAGCCCCAGCATTTT. Amino acids: CASRPQSNQPQHF. The full variable domain, completed using reference TRBV19 and TRBJ1-5, is DGGITQSPKYLFRKEGQNVTLSCEQNLNHDAMYWYRQDPGQGLRLIYYSQIVNDFQKGDIAEGYSVSREKKESFPLTVTSAQKNPTAFYLCASRPQSNQPQHFGDGTRLSIL.

The V call is TRBV14, the J call TRBJ2-2; D ambiguous. CDR3 length equals 16 residues. Trimming pared 2 bases from V and 1 base from J, leaving 11 bases between. Germline V gene data show CDR1 as SGHDN and CDR2 as FVKESK. This CDR3 reads CASSQFLAGNTGELFF. In DNA form, the CDR3 reads TGTGCCAGCAGCCAATTCTTAGCTGGGAACACCGGGGAGCTGTTTTTT.

The V call is TRBV10-3, the J call TRBJ1-4; D gene ambiguous. CDR1 ENHRY and CDR2 SYGVKD come from the germline V gene. Trimming cost V 8 bases and J 6 bases, with 13 bases left between them. The CDR3 length is 13 residues. Written as DNA, the CDR3 is TGTGCCATCTCCGTAGCAGCGGATGAAAAACTGTTTTTT. Encoded protein: CAISVAADEKLFF.